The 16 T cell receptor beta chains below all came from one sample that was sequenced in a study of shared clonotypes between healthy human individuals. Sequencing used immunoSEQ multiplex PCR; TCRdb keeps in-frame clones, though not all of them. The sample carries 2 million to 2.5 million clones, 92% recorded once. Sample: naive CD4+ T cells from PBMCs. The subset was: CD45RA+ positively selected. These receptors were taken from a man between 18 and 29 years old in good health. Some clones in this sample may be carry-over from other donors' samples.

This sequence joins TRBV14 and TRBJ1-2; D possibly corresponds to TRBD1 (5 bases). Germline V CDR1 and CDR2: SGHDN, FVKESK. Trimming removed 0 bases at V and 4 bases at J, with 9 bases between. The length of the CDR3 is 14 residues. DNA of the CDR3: TGTGCCAGCAGCCAAGACTGGGGGACCTATGGCTACACCTTC. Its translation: CASSQDWGTYGYTF. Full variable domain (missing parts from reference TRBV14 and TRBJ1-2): EAGVTQFPSHSVIEKGQTVTLRCDPISGHDNLYWYRRVMGKEIKFLLHFVKESKQDESGMPNNRFLAERTGGTYSTLKVQPAELEDSGVYFCASSQDWGTYGYTFGSGTRLTVV.

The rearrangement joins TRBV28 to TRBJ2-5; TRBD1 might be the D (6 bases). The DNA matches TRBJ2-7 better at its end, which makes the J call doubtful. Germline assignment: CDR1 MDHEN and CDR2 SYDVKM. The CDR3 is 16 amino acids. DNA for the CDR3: TGTGCCAGCAGCCCGACGTCGGCAGGGGCACCCTACGAGCAGTACTTC. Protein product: CASSPTSAGAPYEQYF.

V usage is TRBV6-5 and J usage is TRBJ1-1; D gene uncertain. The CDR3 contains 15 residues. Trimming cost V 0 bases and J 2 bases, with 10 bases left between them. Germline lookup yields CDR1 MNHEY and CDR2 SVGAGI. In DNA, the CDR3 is TGTGCCAGCAGTTACTCGCCACTCCCCAACACTGAAGCTTTCTTT. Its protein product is CASSYSPLPNTEAFF.

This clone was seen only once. The CDR3 nucleotides are TGTGCCAGCAGTACGCCGTGGCGCTCTGGGGCCAACGTCCTGACTTTC. The encoded protein is CASSTPWRSGANVLTF. The V and J genes are TRBV27 and TRBJ2-6; D is ambiguous. CDR3 size: 16 residues. CDR1 and CDR2 from the germline V gene are MNHEY and SMNVEV (reference sequence). Trimming cost V 5 bases and J 0 bases, with 11 bases left between them.

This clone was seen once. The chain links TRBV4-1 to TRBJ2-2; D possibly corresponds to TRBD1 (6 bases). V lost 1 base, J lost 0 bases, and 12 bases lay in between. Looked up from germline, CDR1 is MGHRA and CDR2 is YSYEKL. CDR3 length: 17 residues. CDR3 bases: TGCGCCAGCAGCCAAGGCGCGCAGGGGCCGAACACCGGGGAGCTGTTTTTT. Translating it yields CASSQGAQGPNTGELFF.

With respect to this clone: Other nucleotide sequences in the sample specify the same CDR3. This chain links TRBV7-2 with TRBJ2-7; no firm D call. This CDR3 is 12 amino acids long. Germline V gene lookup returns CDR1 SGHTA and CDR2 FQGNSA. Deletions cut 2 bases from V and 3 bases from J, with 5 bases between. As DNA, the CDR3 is TGTGCCAGCAGCTTATTAGGCTACGAGCAGTACTTC. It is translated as CASSLLGYEQYF.

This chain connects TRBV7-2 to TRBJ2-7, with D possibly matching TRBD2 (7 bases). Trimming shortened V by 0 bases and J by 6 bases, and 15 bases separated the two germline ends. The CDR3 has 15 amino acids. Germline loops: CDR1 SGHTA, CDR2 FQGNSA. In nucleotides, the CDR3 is TGTGCCAGCAGCTTAGCCCTAGGGGGGGCGGGCGAGCAGTACTTC. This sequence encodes CASSLALGGAGEQYF.

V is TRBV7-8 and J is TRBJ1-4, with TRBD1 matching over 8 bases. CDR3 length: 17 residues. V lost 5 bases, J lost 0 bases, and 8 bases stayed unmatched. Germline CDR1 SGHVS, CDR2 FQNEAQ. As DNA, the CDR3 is TGTGCCAGCAGCCCGCGGGACAGGACAACAACTAATGAAAAACTGTTTTTT. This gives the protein CASSPRDRTTTNEKLFF.

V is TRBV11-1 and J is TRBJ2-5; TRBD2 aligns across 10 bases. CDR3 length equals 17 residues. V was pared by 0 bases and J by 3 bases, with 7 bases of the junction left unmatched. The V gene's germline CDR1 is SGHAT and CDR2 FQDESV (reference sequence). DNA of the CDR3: TGTGCCAGCAGCTTAGCCCTGACTAGCGGGCATAAAGAGACCCAGTACTTC. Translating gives CASSLALTSGHKETQYF.

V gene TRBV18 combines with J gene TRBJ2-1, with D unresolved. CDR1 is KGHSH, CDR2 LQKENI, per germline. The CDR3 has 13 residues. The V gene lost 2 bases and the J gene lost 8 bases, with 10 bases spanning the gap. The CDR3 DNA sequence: TGTGCCAGCTCACCAGCTAGGGAAGATGAGCAGTTCTTC. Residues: CASSPAREDEQFF. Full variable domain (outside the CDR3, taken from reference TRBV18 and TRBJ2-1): NAGVMQNPRHLVRRRGQEARLRCSPMKGHSHVYWYRQLPEEGLKFMVYLQKENIIDESGMPKERFSAEFPKEGPSILRIQQVVRGDSAAYFCASSPAREDEQFFGPGTRLTVL.

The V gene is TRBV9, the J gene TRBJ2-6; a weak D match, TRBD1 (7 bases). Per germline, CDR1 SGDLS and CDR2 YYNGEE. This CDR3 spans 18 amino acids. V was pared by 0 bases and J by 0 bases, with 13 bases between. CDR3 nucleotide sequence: TGTGCCAGCAGCGTAGCTACGGAGGGGGCCTCTGGGGCCAACGTCCTGACTTTC. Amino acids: CASSVATEGASGANVLTF.

The CDR3 region has the DNA TGTGCCAGTAGTCCCCAGGGACTTCGACAGCCCCAGCATTTT. Amino acids: CASSPQGLRQPQHF. The rearrangement uses TRBV19 and TRBJ1-5, with D possibly matching TRBD1 (5 bases). CDR3 length: 14 residues. V was clipped by 5 bases and J by 7 bases, with 15 bases between them. Per germline, CDR1 LNHDA and CDR2 SQIVND (reference sequence).

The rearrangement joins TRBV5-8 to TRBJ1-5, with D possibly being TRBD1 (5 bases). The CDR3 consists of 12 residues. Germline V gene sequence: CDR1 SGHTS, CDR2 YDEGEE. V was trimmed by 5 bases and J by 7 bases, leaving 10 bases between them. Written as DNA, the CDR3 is TGTGCCAGCAGGTCCAGGGTGCAGCCCCAGCATTTT. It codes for CASRSRVQPQHF.

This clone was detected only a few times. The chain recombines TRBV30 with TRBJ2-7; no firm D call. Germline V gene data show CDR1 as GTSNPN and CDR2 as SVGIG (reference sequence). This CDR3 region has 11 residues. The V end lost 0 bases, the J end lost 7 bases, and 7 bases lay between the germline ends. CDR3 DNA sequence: TGTGCCTGGAGTGTACAACTGGAGCAGTACTTC. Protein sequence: CAWSVQLEQYF.

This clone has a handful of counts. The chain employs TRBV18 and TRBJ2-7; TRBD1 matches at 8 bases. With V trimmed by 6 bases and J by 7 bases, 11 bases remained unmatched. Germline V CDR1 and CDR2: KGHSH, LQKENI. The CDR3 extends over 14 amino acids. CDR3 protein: CASSQGARGREQYF. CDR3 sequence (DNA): TGTGCCAGCTCTCAGGGGGCCCGGGGCCGGGAGCAGTACTTC. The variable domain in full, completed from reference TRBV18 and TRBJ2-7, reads NAGVMQNPRHLVRRRGQEARLRCSPMKGHSHVYWYRQLPEEGLKFMVYLQKENIIDESGMPKERFSAEFPKEGPSILRIQQVVRGDSAAYFCASSQGARGREQYFGPGTRLTVT.

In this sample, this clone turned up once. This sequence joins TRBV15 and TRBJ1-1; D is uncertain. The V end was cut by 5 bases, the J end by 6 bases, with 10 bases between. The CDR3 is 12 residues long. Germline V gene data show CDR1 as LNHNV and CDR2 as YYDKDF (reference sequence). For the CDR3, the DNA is TGTGCCACCAGCGTAGGCTACGCTGAAGCTTTCTTT. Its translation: CATSVGYAEAFF.